The table lists the clone carrying this T cell receptor (beta chain) with a few counts. Its antigen is not known. The CDR3 is 13 amino acids. Looked up from germline, CDR1 is ENHRY and CDR2 is SYGVKD. The sample comes from a study of identical twins. MiXCR was run by TCRdb on the 5' RACE reads, yielding one entry per CDR3 protein. The data hold 1.5 million to 2 million distinct CDR3 sequences, with about 32% observed a single time. Study-wide results and limits: Beta out-of-frame sequences displayed a weaker excess of sharing between twins. Out-of-frame alpha sequences shared by twins showed excess low generation probability.

The chain has TRBV10-3 and TRBJ2-4; D call uncertain. The end of the DNA is better explained by TRBJ2-7, so the J call may be wrong. The sequenced sample was cord blood. The source is a newborn girl in good health. CDR3 sequence: CAIKDKLTYEQYF. DNA for the CDR3: TGTGCCATCAAAGATAAGTTGACCTACGAGCAGTACTTC.